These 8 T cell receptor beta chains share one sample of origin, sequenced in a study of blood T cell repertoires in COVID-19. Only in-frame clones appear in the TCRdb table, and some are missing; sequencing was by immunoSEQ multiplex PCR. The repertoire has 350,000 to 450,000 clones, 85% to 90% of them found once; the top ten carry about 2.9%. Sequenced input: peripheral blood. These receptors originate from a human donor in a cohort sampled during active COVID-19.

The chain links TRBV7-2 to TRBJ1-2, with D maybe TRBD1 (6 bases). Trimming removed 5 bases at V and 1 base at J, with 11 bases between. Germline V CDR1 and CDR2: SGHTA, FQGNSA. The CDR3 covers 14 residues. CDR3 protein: CASSPTGNNYGYTF. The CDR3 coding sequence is TGTGCCAGCAGCCCCACAGGGAATAACTATGGCTACACCTTC. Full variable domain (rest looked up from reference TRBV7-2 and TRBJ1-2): GAGVSQSPSNKVTEKGKDVELRCDPISGHTALYWYRQSLGQGLEFLIYFQGNSAPDKSGLPSDRFSAERTGGSVSTLTIQRTQQEDSAVYLCASSPTGNNYGYTFGSGTRLTVV.

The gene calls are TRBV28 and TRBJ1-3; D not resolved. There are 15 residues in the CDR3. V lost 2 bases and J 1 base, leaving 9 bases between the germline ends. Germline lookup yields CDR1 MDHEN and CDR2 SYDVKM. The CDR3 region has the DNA TGTGCCAGCAGTTTAAGGAGGGAATCTGGAAACACCATATATTTT. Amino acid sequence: CASSLRRESGNTIYF. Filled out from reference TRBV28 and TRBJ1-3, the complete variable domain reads DVKVTQSSRYLVKRTGEKVFLECVQDMDHENMFWYRQDPGLGLRLIYFSYDVKMKEKGDIPEGYSVSREKKERFSLILESASTNQTSMYLCASSLRRESGNTIYFGEGSWLTVV.

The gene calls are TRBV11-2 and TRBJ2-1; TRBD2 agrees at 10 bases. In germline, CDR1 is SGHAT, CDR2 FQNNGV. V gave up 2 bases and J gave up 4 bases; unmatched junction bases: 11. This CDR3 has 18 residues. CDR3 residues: CASSLRGVRTSGYNEQFF. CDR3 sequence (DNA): TGTGCCAGCAGCTTAAGGGGGGTGAGGACTAGCGGTTACAATGAGCAGTTCTTC. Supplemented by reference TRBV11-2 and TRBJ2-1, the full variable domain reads EAGVAQSPRYKIIEKRQSVAFWCNPISGHATLYWYQQILGQGPKLLIQFQNNGVVDDSQLPKDRFSAERLKGVDSTLKIQPAKLEDSAVYLCASSLRGVRTSGYNEQFFGPGTRLTVL.

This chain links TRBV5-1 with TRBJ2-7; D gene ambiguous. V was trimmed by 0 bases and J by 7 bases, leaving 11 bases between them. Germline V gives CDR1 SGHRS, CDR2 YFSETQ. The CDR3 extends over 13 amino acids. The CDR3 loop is CASSLGGPTEQYF. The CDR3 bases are TGCGCCAGCAGCTTGGGAGGTCCTACGGAGCAGTACTTC.

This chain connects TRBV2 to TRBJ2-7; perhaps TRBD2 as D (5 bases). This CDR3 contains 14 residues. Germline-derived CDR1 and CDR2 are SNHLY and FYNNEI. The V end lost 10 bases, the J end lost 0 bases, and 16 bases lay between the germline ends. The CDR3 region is CATTNSGFSYEQYF. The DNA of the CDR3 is TGTGCCACCACTAACTCGGGATTCTCCTACGAGCAGTACTTC.

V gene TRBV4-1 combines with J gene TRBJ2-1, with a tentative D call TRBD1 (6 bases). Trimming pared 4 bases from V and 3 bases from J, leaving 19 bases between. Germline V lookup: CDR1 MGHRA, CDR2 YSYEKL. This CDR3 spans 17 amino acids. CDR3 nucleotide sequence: TGCGCCAGCAGCCCTCCCCCGAAGACAGGCAGCTACAATGAGCAGTTCTTC. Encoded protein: CASSPPPKTGSYNEQFF.

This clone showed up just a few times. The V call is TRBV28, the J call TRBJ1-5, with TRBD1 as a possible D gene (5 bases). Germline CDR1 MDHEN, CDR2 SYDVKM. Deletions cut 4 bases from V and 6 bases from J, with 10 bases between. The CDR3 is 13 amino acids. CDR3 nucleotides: TGTGCCAGCAGTTCGCCAGGGCCTCAGCCCCAGCATTTT. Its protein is CASSSPGPQPQHF.

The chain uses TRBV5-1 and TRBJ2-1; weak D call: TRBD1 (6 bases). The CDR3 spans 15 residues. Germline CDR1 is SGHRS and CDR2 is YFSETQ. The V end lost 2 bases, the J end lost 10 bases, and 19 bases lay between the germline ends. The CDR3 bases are TGCGCCAGCAGCTTACCGACGCTGAGTGGGGGCGAGCAGTTCTTC. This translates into CASSLPTLSGGEQFF.